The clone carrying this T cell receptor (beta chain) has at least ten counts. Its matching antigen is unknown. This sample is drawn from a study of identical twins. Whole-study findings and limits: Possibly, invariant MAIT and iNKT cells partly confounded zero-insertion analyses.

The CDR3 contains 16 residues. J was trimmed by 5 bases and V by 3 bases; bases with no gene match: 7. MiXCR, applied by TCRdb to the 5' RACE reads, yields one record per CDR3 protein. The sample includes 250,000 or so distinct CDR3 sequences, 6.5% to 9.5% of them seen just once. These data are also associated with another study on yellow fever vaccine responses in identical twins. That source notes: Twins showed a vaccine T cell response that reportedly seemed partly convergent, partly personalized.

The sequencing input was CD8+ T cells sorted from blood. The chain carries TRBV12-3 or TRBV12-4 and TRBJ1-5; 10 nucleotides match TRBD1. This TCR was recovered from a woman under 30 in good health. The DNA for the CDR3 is TGTGCCAGCAGTTTCTGGGACAGGGGCGGAGATCAGCCCCAGCATTTT. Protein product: CASSFWDRGGDQPQHF.